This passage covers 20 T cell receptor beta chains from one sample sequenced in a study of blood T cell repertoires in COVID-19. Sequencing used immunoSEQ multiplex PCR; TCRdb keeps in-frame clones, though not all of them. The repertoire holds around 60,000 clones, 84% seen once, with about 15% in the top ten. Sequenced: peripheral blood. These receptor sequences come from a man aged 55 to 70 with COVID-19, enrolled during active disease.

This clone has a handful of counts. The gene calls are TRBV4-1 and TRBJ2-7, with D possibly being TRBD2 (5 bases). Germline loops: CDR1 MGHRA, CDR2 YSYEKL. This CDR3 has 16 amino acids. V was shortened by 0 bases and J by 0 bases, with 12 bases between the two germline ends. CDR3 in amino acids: CASSQDLSRGSYEQYF. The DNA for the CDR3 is TGCGCCAGCAGCCAAGATCTAAGCCGGGGCTCCTACGAGCAGTACTTC.

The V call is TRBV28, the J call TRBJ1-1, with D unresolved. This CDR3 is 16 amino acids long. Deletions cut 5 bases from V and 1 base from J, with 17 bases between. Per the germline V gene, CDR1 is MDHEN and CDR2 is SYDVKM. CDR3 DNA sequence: TGTGCCAGCAGTCCTCTTTCCCGGGAGTGGAACACTGAAGCTTTCTTT. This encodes CASSPLSREWNTEAFF.

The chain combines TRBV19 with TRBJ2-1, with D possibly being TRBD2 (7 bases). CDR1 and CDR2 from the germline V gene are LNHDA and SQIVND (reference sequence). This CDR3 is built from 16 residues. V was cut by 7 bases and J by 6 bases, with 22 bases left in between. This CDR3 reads CASMGAGDNRINEQFF. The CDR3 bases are TGTGCCAGTATGGGGGCGGGAGATAATAGAATCAATGAGCAGTTCTTC.

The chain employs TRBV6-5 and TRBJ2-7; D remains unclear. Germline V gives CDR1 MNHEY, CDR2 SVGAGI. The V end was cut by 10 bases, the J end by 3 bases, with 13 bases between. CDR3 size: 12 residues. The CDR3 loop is CATRRDDYEQYF. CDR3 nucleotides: TGTGCCACCCGGAGAGACGACTACGAGCAGTACTTC.

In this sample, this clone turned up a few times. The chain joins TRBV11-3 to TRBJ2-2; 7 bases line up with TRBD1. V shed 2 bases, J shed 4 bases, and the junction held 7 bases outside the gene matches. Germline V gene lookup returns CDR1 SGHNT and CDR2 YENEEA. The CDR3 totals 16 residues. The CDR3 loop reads CASSLRDRGVTGELFF. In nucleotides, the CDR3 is TGTGCCAGCAGCTTACGGGACAGAGGGGTCACCGGGGAGCTGTTTTTT.

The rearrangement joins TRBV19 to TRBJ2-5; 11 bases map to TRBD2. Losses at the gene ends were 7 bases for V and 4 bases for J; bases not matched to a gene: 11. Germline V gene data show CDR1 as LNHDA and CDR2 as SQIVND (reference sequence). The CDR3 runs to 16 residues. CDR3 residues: CASNLAGGIVAETQYF. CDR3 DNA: TGTGCCAGTAATCTAGCGGGAGGAATTGTGGCAGAGACCCAGTACTTC.

The CDR3 loop reads CASSQDRNTGELFF. In DNA form, the CDR3 reads TGCGCCAGCAGCCAAGATCGGAACACCGGGGAGCTGTTTTTT. The gene calls are TRBV4-1 and TRBJ2-2, with unresolved D. The CDR3 is 14 amino acids. V lost 0 bases, J lost 1 base, and 3 bases lay in between. Germline CDR1 reads MGHRA; CDR2 reads YSYEKL.

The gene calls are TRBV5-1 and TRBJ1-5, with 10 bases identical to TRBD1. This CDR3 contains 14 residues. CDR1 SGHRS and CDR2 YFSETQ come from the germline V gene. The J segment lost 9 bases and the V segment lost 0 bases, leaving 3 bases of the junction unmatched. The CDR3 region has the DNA TGCGCCAGCAGCTTGGAGGGACAGGGGAGGCCCCAGCATTTT. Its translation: CASSLEGQGRPQHF.

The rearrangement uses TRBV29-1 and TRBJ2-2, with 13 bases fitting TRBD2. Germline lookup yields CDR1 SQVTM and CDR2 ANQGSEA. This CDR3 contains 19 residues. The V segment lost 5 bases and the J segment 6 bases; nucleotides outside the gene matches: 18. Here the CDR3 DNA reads TGCAGCGTTAGACCTGTACTAGCGGGAGGGCCGCTTTTATCCGGGGAGCTGTTTTTT. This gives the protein CSVRPVLAGGPLLSGELFF.

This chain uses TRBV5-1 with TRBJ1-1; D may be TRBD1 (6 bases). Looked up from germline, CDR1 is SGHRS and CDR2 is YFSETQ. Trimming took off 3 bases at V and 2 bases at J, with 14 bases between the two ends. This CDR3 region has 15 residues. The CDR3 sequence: CASSWTGTPNTEAFF. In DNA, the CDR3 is TGCGCCAGCAGCTGGACCGGGACACCAAACACTGAAGCTTTCTTT.

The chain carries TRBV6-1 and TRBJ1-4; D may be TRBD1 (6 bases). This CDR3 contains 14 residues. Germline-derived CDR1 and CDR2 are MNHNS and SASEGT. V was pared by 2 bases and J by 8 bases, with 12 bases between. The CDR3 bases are TGTGCCAGCAGTGAATTACAGGGTCAAGAAAAACTGTTTTTT. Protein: CASSELQGQEKLFF.

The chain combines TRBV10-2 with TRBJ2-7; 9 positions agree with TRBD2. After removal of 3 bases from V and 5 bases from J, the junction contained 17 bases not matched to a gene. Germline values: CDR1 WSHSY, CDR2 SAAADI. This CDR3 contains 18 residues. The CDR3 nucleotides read TGCGCCAGCAGTGAACCAAAAGGGCTAGCGGGGCGGGCAGACGAGCAGTACTTC. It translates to CASSEPKGLAGRADEQYF.

CDR3 sequence: CAWSGDTSNTEAFF. CDR3 sequence (DNA): TGTGCCTGGAGCGGGGACACCTCAAACACTGAAGCTTTCTTT. The V and J genes are TRBV30 and TRBJ1-1, with D perhaps matching TRBD1 (6 bases). Germline V gene sequence: CDR1 GTSNPN, CDR2 SVGIG (reference sequence). This CDR3 is 14 amino acids long. The germline V and J ends were trimmed by 3 bases and 2 bases, with 13 bases remaining between them.

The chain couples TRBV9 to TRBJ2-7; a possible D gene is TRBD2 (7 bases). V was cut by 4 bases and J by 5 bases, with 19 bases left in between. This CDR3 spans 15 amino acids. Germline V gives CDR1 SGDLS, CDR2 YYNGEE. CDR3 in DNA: TGTGCCAGCAGCCTGGGGGGGCAGGGGATCCACGAGCAGTACTTC. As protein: CASSLGGQGIHEQYF.

The CDR3 bases are TGTGCCAGCAGGTTACAGGGGGCGCTTTATCTTAACTATGGCTACACCTTC. Protein: CASRLQGALYLNYGYTF. This chain uses TRBV5-4 with TRBJ1-2; 9 bases are shared with TRBD1. CDR3 length: 17 amino acids. The trim removed 5 bases at V and 1 base at J, leaving 12 bases unmatched. Germline V CDR1 and CDR2: SGHNT, YYREEE (reference sequence).

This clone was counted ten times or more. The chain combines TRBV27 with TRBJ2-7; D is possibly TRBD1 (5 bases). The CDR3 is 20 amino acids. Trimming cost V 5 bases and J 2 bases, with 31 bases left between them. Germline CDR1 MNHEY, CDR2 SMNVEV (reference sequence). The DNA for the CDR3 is TGTGCCAGCAGTCCCGGATGGGGCAGCCTCTCGAACCTTTACACCTACGAGCAGTACTTC. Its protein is CASSPGWGSLSNLYTYEQYF.

CDR3 amino acids: CASSHRDRLYEQYF. The CDR3 DNA sequence: TGTGCCAGCAGCCACCGGGACAGACTATACGAGCAGTACTTC. The chain recombines TRBV7-9 with TRBJ2-7; 7 bases map to TRBD1. The CDR3 is made up of 14 amino acids. Germline-derived CDR1 and CDR2 are SEHNR and FQNEAQ (reference sequence). Losses at the gene ends were 5 bases for V and 4 bases for J; bases not matched to a gene: 8.

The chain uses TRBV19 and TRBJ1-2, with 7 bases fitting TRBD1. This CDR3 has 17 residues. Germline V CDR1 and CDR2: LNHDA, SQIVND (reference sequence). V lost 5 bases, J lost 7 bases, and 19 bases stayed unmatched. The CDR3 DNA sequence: TGTGCCAGTAGTCTTTTACCCGGGACAGCGTTCAAGGGTGGCTACACCTTC. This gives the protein CASSLLPGTAFKGGYTF.

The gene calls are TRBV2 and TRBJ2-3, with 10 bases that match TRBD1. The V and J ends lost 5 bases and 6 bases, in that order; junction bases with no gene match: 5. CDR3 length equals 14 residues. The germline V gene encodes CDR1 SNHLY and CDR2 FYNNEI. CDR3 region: CASSRDRGEDTQYF. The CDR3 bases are TGTGCCAGCAGTAGGGACAGGGGTGAGGATACGCAGTATTTT. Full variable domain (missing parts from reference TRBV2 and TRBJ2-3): EPEVTQTPSHQVTQMGQEVILRCVPISNHLYFYWYRQILGQKVEFLVSFYNNEISEKSEIFDDQFSVERPDGSNFTLKIRSTKLEDSAMYFCASSRDRGEDTQYFGPGTRLTVL.

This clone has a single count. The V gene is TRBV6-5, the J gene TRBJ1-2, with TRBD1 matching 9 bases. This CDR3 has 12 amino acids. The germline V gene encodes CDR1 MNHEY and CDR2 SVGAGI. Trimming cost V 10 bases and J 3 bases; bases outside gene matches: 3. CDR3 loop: CATWTGDYGYTF. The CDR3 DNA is TGTGCCACCTGGACAGGGGACTATGGCTACACCTTC.